The 18 T cell receptor beta chains given below trace back to one sample, sequenced in a study of OX40 agonist ivuxolimab in advanced cancers. Sequencing used immunoSEQ multiplex PCR; TCRdb keeps in-frame clones, though not all of them. The sample shows about 83,000 clones, about nine tenths of them seen only once. The sample in question was CD4+ or CD8+ T cells sorted from blood, obtained in a trial of the OX40 agonist ivuxolimab. The origin of the receptors is an adult with an advanced solid tumor such as melanoma, head and neck, liver or kidney cancer.

The chain uses TRBV5-5 and TRBJ1-2; unclear D gene. The germline gives CDR1 SGHKS, CDR2 YYEKEE (reference sequence). The CDR3 spans 13 residues. Trimming pared 4 bases from V and 1 base from J, leaving 8 bases between. CDR3 protein: CASSEGDNYGYTF. As DNA, the CDR3 is TGTGCCAGCAGCGAGGGAGATAACTATGGCTACACCTTC. Supplemented by reference TRBV5-5 and TRBJ1-2, the full variable domain reads DAGVTQSPTHLIKTRGQQVTLRCSPISGHKSVSWYQQVLGQGPQFIFQYYEKEERGRGNFPDRFSARQFPNYSSELNVNALLLGDSALYLCASSEGDNYGYTFGSGTRLTVV.

This chain uses TRBV30 with TRBJ1-6; TRBD1 matches 8 bases. Germline V CDR1 and CDR2: GTSNPN, SVGIG (reference sequence). CDR3 length: 14 amino acids. Trimming cost V 3 bases and J 4 bases; bases outside gene matches: 2. The chain's CDR3 is CAWSDRGYNSPLHF. For the CDR3, the DNA is TGTGCCTGGAGCGACAGGGGATATAATTCACCCCTCCACTTT.

CDR3 nucleotides: TGTGCCAGCAGCCAAGTAGGGGGTGGCTCCTACGAGCAGTACTTC. Translation: CASSQVGGGSYEQYF. The chain uses TRBV14 and TRBJ2-7; D possibly corresponds to TRBD1 (6 bases). The CDR3 consists of 15 residues. V was clipped by 1 base and J by 0 bases, with 10 bases between them. The V gene's germline CDR1 is SGHDN and CDR2 FVKESK.

This chain links TRBV9 with TRBJ2-5; D possibly uses TRBD1 or TRBD2 (5 bases each). CDR1 and CDR2 from the germline V gene are SGDLS and YYNGEE. Deletions cut 3 bases from V and 2 bases from J, with 11 bases between. The CDR3 totals 14 residues. In DNA form, the CDR3 reads TGTGCCAGCAGCGAGGGGACCGCTCAAGAGACCCAGTACTTC. Translating it yields CASSEGTAQETQYF.

The chain couples TRBV30 to TRBJ1-4; 8 positions agree with TRBD1. The CDR3 runs 15 residues. The J segment lost 5 bases and the V segment lost 2 bases, leaving 7 bases of the junction unmatched. Germline loops: CDR1 GTSNPN, CDR2 SVGIG (reference sequence). DNA of the CDR3: TGTGCCTGGAGTCTTACAGGGGGATTCAATGAAAAACTGTTTTTT. This encodes CAWSLTGGFNEKLFF.

The V call is TRBV19, the J call TRBJ2-7; a possible D gene is TRBD1 (5 bases). Trimming cost V 3 bases and J 3 bases, with 15 bases left between them. The germline CDR1 and CDR2 sequences are LNHDA and SQIVND (reference sequence). This CDR3 is 15 amino acids long. CDR3 DNA sequence: TGTGCCAGTAGTATCCAAGACAGTCTCCTCTACGAGCAGTACTTC. Translating gives CASSIQDSLLYEQYF. The complete variable domain, with remaining parts taken from reference TRBV19 and TRBJ2-7, reads DGGITQSPKYLFRKEGQNVTLSCEQNLNHDAMYWYRQDPGQGLRLIYYSQIVNDFQKGDIAEGYSVSREKKESFPLTVTSAQKNPTAFYLCASSIQDSLLYEQYFGPGTRLTVT.

The chain links TRBV7-9 to TRBJ1-2; a possible D gene is TRBD1 (5 bases). Trimming removed 5 bases from V and 6 bases from J, with 19 bases in between. Germline V lookup: CDR1 SEHNR, CDR2 FQNEAQ (reference sequence). CDR3 size: 15 residues. The CDR3 sequence: CASSHWVGREDGYTF. Here the CDR3 DNA reads TGTGCCAGCAGCCACTGGGTGGGCAGGGAGGATGGCTACACCTTC. Combining the CDR3 with reference TRBV7-9 and TRBJ1-2 gives the whole variable domain DTGVSQNPRHKITKRGQNVTFRCDPISEHNRLYWYRQTLGQGPEFLTYFQNEAQLEKSRLLSDRFSAERPKGSFSTLEIQRTEQGDSAMYLCASSHWVGREDGYTFGSGTRLTVV.

This clone has just a few counts. The chain recombines TRBV5-4 with TRBJ2-3, with D perhaps matching TRBD1 (6 bases). CDR1 and CDR2 from the germline V gene are SGHNT and YYREEE (reference sequence). The CDR3 runs 16 residues. The germline V and J ends were trimmed by 5 bases and 11 bases, with 27 bases remaining between them. Written as DNA, the CDR3 is TGTGCCAGCAGTCAAACCCGGGACACCACTTACCCTCTGCAGTATTTT. Protein product: CASSQTRDTTYPLQYF.

This clone was seen just once. V and J are TRBV29-1 and TRBJ2-5; 8 nucleotides agree with TRBD1. Germline trimming cut 7 bases from V and 0 bases from J; bases unmatched to any gene: 7. Germline-derived CDR1 and CDR2 are SQVTM and ANQGSEA. This CDR3 comprises 14 residues. The CDR3 protein is CSATTGVYQETQYF. CDR3 DNA: TGCAGCGCTACGACAGGGGTCTACCAAGAGACCCAGTACTTC.

V gene TRBV7-6 combines with J gene TRBJ2-5; 10 nucleotides agree with TRBD2. The length of the CDR3 is 16 residues. CDR1 and CDR2 (germline): SGHVS, FNYEAQ. Trimming cost V 5 bases and J 3 bases; bases outside gene matches: 9. As DNA, the CDR3 is TGTGCCAGCAGCCTGTTAGGGCTAGCGGGGGAAGAGACCCAGTACTTC. This encodes CASSLLGLAGEETQYF. Using reference TRBV7-6 and TRBJ2-5 for the parts outside the CDR3, the full variable domain is GAGVSQSPRYKVTKRGQDVALRCDPISGHVSLYWYRQALGQGPEFLTYFNYEAQQDKSGLPNDRFSAERPEGSISTLTIQRTEQRDSAMYRCASSLLGLAGEETQYFGPGTRLLVL.

The chain is built from TRBV5-5 and TRBJ1-1; D remains ambiguous. In germline, CDR1 is SGHKS, CDR2 YYEKEE (reference sequence). This CDR3 region has 16 residues. Trimming pared 0 bases from V and 6 bases from J, leaving 18 bases between. The CDR3 DNA reads as TGTGCCAGCAGCTTGGGGCGGACGGGCGTTACCCCTGAAGCTTTCTTT. It specifies CASSLGRTGVTPEAFF.

This chain uses TRBV7-9 with TRBJ2-2; TRBD2 is a possible D gene (5 bases). The CDR3 loop spans 15 amino acids. CDR1 SEHNR and CDR2 FQNEAQ come from the germline V gene (reference sequence). V was shortened by 4 bases and J by 5 bases, with 14 bases between the two germline ends. This chain's CDR3 is CASSSSLDWTGELFF. CDR3 in DNA: TGTGCCAGCAGCTCTAGCTTAGACTGGACCGGGGAGCTGTTTTTT.

This chain links TRBV21-1 with TRBJ2-7; the D call TRBD2 from the table was never checked on the DNA. TRBV21-1 is a pseudogene locus. The length of the CDR3 is 17 residues. The CDR3 protein is CDIPRGETGLVEYEQYF. In DNA form, the CDR3 reads TGTGATATTCCTCGGGGGGAGACGGGGCTTGTGGAATACGAGCAGTACTTC.

The chain is built from TRBV19 and TRBJ1-1; D is undetermined. The length of the CDR3 is 16 residues. CDR1 is LNHDA and CDR2 is SQIVND in the germline V gene (reference sequence). The V gene lost 3 bases and the J gene lost 1 base, with 15 bases spanning the gap. In DNA form, the CDR3 reads TGTGCCAGTAGTATGGTACAGCTAGGTCGGAACACTGAAGCTTTCTTT. It codes for CASSMVQLGRNTEAFF.

DNA of the CDR3: TGTGCCAGCAGCTTGGACGGAATAGCTAACTATGGCTACACCTTC. It yields the protein CASSLDGIANYGYTF. The J gene is TRBJ1-2, the V gene TRBV5-4; D gene ambiguous. V was shortened by 0 bases and J by 0 bases, with 9 bases between the two germline ends. The CDR3 runs 15 residues. Germline assignment: CDR1 SGHNT and CDR2 YYREEE (reference sequence).

The genes are TRBV30 and TRBJ1-3; D call uncertain. The germline CDR1 and CDR2 sequences are GTSNPN and SVGIG (reference sequence). The V gene lost 5 bases and the J gene lost 0 bases, with 11 bases spanning the gap. CDR3 length: 14 amino acids. The CDR3 region has the DNA TGTGCCTGGCAAGAGGGCCTCTCTGGAAACACCATATATTTT. This translates into CAWQEGLSGNTIYF.

The chain uses TRBV5-4 and TRBJ2-3; tentatively, D is TRBD1 or TRBD2 (5 bases each). The CDR3 is 17 residues long. V lost 1 base and J lost 4, with 19 bases in between. Germline CDR1 SGHNT, CDR2 YYREEE (reference sequence). The CDR3 coding sequence is TGTGCCAGCAGCTTGTATAGCGAGGGGCAAAGGGCAGATACGCAGTATTTT. Translated: CASSLYSEGQRADTQYF.

The chain is built from TRBV5-1 and TRBJ2-5; 14 nucleotides match TRBD2. This CDR3 spans 16 amino acids. V lost 2 bases and J lost 4; bases outside the gene matches: 4. Germline assignment: CDR1 SGHRS and CDR2 YFSETQ. The CDR3 here is CASSLRGLAGGETQYF. The CDR3 DNA is TGCGCCAGCAGCTTACGAGGACTAGCGGGGGGAGAGACCCAGTACTTC.